This entry lists 20 T cell receptor beta chains sequenced from one sample in a study of response to subunit inactivated influenza vaccine. TCRdb redid the calling of the RT-PCR reads with MiXCR, one entry per CDR3 protein. The sample contains 530,000 or so distinct CDR3 sequences, approximately 12% of which appear only once. This sample comprised PBMCs from blood, obtained on the day of vaccination. The receptor set was obtained from a man in his forties or fifties who received an inactivated influenza vaccine.

This clonotype has a count of ten or more. The rearrangement links TRBV5-6 to TRBJ2-5, with D possibly called TRBD1 or TRBD2 (5 bases each). Trimming removed 5 bases at V and 3 bases at J, with 11 bases between. The germline V gene has CDR1 SGHDT and CDR2 YYEEEE. This CDR3 spans 13 amino acids. The CDR3 spells CASSLLGEETQYF. As DNA, the CDR3 is TGTGCCAGCAGTTTACTGGGGGAAGAGACCCAGTACTTC.

Many counts were recorded for this clonotype. V and J are TRBV5-5 and TRBJ1-1; possibly TRBD1 for D (6 bases). The V end was cut by 1 base, the J end by 2 bases, with 15 bases between. The CDR3 is made up of 16 amino acids. Germline V gene data show CDR1 as SGHKS and CDR2 as YYEKEE (reference sequence). DNA of the CDR3: TGTGCCAGCAGCTTGTTTTCAGGGGTCAGAAACACTGAAGCTTTCTTT. Translated, it gives CASSLFSGVRNTEAFF. The full variable domain, completed using reference TRBV5-5 and TRBJ1-1, is DAGVTQSPTHLIKTRGQQVTLRCSPISGHKSVSWYQQVLGQGPQFIFQYYEKEERGRGNFPDRFSARQFPNYSSELNVNALLLGDSALYLCASSLFSGVRNTEAFFGQGTRLTVV.

This clonotype was seen more than once but under ten times. The genes are TRBV3-1 and TRBJ2-1; D tentatively fits TRBD1 or TRBD2 (5 bases each). Trimming took 4 bases from V and 0 from J, leaving 16 bases between them. Germline V CDR1 and CDR2: LGHDT, YNNKEL (reference sequence). CDR3 size: 17 residues. CDR3 in DNA: TGTGCCAGCAGCCCCGCGGTACTCGGGACCTCCTACAATGAGCAGTTCTTC. Translating gives CASSPAVLGTSYNEQFF.

This clonotype turned up a few times. The chain has TRBV18 and TRBJ1-1, with TRBD1 matching 9 bases. The CDR3 sequence is 15 residues long. The ends lost 5 bases at V and 5 bases at J; junction bases unmatched: 9. Germline values: CDR1 KGHSH, CDR2 LQKENI. The CDR3 nucleotides are TGTGCCAGCTCAACAGGGGGCATTAGCGGGACTGAAGCTTTCTTT. Amino acid sequence: CASSTGGISGTEAFF.

This clonotype turned up a few times. CDR3 DNA: TGTGCCAGTAGCCCTCTTTACTCACGGGGCCTCGGCCATGAGCAGTTCTTC. It is translated as CASSPLYSRGLGHEQFF. The chain recombines TRBV19 with TRBJ2-1; either TRBD1 or TRBD2 may supply D (5 bases each). The CDR3 has 17 amino acids. Germline V CDR1 and CDR2: LNHDA, SQIVND (reference sequence). V lost 6 bases to trimming and J lost 8 bases, with 26 bases between them.

This clonotype was seen ten or more times. This rearrangement joins TRBV12-3 or TRBV12-4 to TRBJ2-7; TRBD2 is a possible D gene (6 bases). The CDR3 is 14 amino acids. V gave up 3 bases and J gave up 2 bases, with 11 bases separating them. The CDR3 sequence is CASSFLADAYEQYF. In DNA, the CDR3 is TGTGCCAGCAGTTTCTTAGCGGACGCCTACGAGCAGTACTTC.

This clonotype has a count of ten or more. The chain carries TRBV4-3 and TRBJ2-5, with 9 bases that match TRBD2. The J segment lost 5 bases and the V segment lost 1 base, leaving 5 bases of the junction unmatched. CDR1 is LGHNA and CDR2 is YSLEER in the germline V gene. This CDR3 spans 15 amino acids. Written as DNA, the CDR3 is TGCGCCAGCAGCCAAGGTAGCGGGAGTGCGGAGACCCAGTACTTC. Translated, it gives CASSQGSGSAETQYF.

The chain uses TRBV6-5 and TRBJ2-3; D gene uncertain. With 3 bases removed from V and 4 bases from J, the gap between germline ends came to 8 bases. This CDR3 spans 13 amino acids. Germline V lookup: CDR1 MNHEY, CDR2 SVGAGI. In DNA, the CDR3 is TGTGCCAGCAGTTATGATGTGGCAGATACGCAGTATTTT. It yields the protein CASSYDVADTQYF.

This clonotype appeared many times. This chain connects TRBV5-1 to TRBJ2-3; D call uncertain. Germline V gene data show CDR1 as SGHRS and CDR2 as YFSETQ. Trimming pared 4 bases from V and 2 bases from J, leaving 8 bases between. The CDR3 totals 13 residues. The CDR3 is CASSTDPTDTQYF. Here the CDR3 DNA reads TGCGCCAGCAGCACCGACCCCACAGATACGCAGTATTTT. Full variable domain (remainder filled in from reference TRBV5-1 and TRBJ2-3): KAGVTQTPRYLIKTRGQQVTLSCSPISGHRSVSWYQQTPGQGLQFLFEYFSETQRNKGNFPGRFSGRQFSNSRSEMNVSTLELGDSALYLCASSTDPTDTQYFGPGTRLTVL.

This clonotype was recorded at least ten times. V and J are TRBV6-2 or TRBV6-3 and TRBJ2-1; 11 bases line up with TRBD2. Looked up from germline, CDR1 is MNHEY and CDR2 is SVGEGT. The CDR3 runs to 17 residues. J lost 2 bases, V lost 7 bases, and 10 bases had no gene match. The chain's CDR3 is CASTPTSGGGAYNEQFF. In nucleotides, the CDR3 is TGTGCCAGCACTCCTACTAGCGGGGGAGGGGCCTACAATGAGCAGTTCTTC.

V gene TRBV21-1 combines with J gene TRBJ2-7; the listed D gene, TRBD1, was not tested against the DNA. TRBV21-1 is tagged as a pseudogene. CDR3 length: 21 residues. In DNA, the CDR3 is TGTGCCAGCAGCAAAGCGCTCCCAGGACAGGGCGGCGGGAGCGGTTCGAAGGAGCAGTACTTC. This encodes CASSKALPGQGGGSGSKEQYF.

This clonotype has at least ten counts. The rearrangement links TRBV12-3 or TRBV12-4 to TRBJ2-2; the D gene is possibly TRBD2 (6 bases). CDR3 length: 16 residues. Trimming cost V 5 bases and J 1 base, with 14 bases left between them. The CDR3 nucleotides read TGTGCCAGCAGTCCGGCGCGGGGAGAGAACACCGGGGAGCTGTTTTTT. Its protein product is CASSPARGENTGELFF.

The V and J genes are TRBV7-9 and TRBJ2-2; 10 bases are shared with TRBD1. The CDR3 extends over 15 amino acids. V was clipped by 5 bases and J by 4 bases; unmatched bases: 4. Germline lookup yields CDR1 SEHNR and CDR2 FQNEAQ (reference sequence). The CDR3: CASSTGQGSTGELFF. The CDR3 DNA reads TGTGCCAGCAGCACGGGACAGGGGTCCACCGGGGAGCTGTTTTTT.

This clonotype was detected ten times or more. The chain's CDR3 is CSASDRYYGYTF. CDR3 in DNA: TGCAGTGCCAGTGACAGATACTATGGCTACACCTTC. The rearrangement joins TRBV20-1 to TRBJ1-2; TRBD1 is a possible D gene (5 bases). The V end lost 6 bases, the J end lost 3 bases, and 11 bases lay between the germline ends. Germline V lookup: CDR1 DFQATT, CDR2 SNEGSKA (reference sequence). This CDR3 region has 12 residues.

This chain uses TRBV27 with TRBJ1-1, with no clear D. Trimming stripped 5 bases from V and 8 bases from J, with 9 bases between. Germline V gene data show CDR1 as MNHEY and CDR2 as SMNVEV (reference sequence). The CDR3 has 11 residues. The CDR3 region has the DNA TGTGCCAGCAGTCAGGCGGAGGAAGCTTTCTTT. Its protein product is CASSQAEEAFF.

The gene calls are TRBV27 and TRBJ1-2; D remains ambiguous. Trimming removed 5 bases at V and 2 bases at J, with 18 bases between. CDR3 length equals 16 residues. Germline V gives CDR1 MNHEY, CDR2 SMNVEV (reference sequence). The DNA of the CDR3 is TGTGCCAGCAGTCCCCGGGAGCCGATTCGCAACTATGGCTACACCTTC. Its translation is CASSPREPIRNYGYTF.

Only a few counts were recorded for this clonotype. CDR3 nucleotides: TGTGCCAGCAGCGAGGGGACAGATGGAGCCAACGTCCTGACTTTC. Translation gives CASSEGTDGANVLTF. The chain uses TRBV11-2 and TRBJ2-6; 7 bases map to TRBD1. The CDR3 is made up of 15 amino acids. V dropped 5 bases and J dropped 7; count of bases not matched to a gene: 8. The germline CDR1 and CDR2 sequences are SGHAT and FQNNGV. Looking up the rest from reference TRBV11-2 and TRBJ2-6 gives the full variable domain: EAGVAQSPRYKIIEKRQSVAFWCNPISGHATLYWYQQILGQGPKLLIQFQNNGVVDDSQLPKDRFSAERLKGVDSTLKIQPAKLEDSAVYLCASSEGTDGANVLTFGAGSRLTVL.

The rearrangement joins TRBV25-1 to TRBJ2-5; weak D call: TRBD1 (5 bases). V was pared by 0 bases and J by 2 bases, with 10 bases between. The length of the CDR3 is 15 residues. The germline CDR1 and CDR2 sequences are MGHDK and SYGVNS. This CDR3 is CASSEYRGRQETQYF. The DNA of the CDR3 is TGTGCCAGCAGTGAATATAGGGGCAGGCAAGAGACCCAGTACTTC.

This clonotype was detected ten times or more. The rearrangement joins TRBV27 to TRBJ1-5; no clear D. V shed 5 bases and J shed 0 bases, with 8 bases lying between them. The germline CDR1 and CDR2 sequences are MNHEY and SMNVEV (reference sequence). The CDR3 covers 14 residues. CDR3 nucleotide sequence: TGTGCCAGCAGTCCAGGCTCTAGCAATCAGCCCCAGCATTTT. As protein: CASSPGSSNQPQHF.

The chain has TRBV20-1 and TRBJ2-7; 10 positions agree with TRBD1. This CDR3 contains 14 residues. Germline values: CDR1 DFQATT, CDR2 SNEGSKA (reference sequence). With V trimmed by 3 bases and J by 3 bases, 5 bases remained unmatched. CDR3 region: CSASRDRGRYEQYF. Here the CDR3 DNA reads TGCAGTGCTAGTAGGGACAGGGGTCGCTACGAGCAGTACTTC.